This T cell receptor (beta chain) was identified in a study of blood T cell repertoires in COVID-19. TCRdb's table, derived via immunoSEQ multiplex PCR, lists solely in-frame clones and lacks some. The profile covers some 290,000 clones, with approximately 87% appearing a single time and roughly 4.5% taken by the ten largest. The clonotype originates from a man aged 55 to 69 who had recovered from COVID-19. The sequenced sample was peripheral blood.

The CDR3 sequence: CASSWNPGLAVADTQYF. CDR3 nucleotides: TGTGCCAGCAGCTGGAATCCGGGACTAGCGGTAGCAGATACGCAGTATTTT. The chain carries TRBV5-5 and TRBJ2-3, with 11 bases matching TRBD2. The germline CDR1 and CDR2 sequences are SGHKS and YYEKEE (reference sequence). V shed 3 bases and J 4 bases; nucleotides not matched to a gene: 10. The CDR3 length is 17 residues.